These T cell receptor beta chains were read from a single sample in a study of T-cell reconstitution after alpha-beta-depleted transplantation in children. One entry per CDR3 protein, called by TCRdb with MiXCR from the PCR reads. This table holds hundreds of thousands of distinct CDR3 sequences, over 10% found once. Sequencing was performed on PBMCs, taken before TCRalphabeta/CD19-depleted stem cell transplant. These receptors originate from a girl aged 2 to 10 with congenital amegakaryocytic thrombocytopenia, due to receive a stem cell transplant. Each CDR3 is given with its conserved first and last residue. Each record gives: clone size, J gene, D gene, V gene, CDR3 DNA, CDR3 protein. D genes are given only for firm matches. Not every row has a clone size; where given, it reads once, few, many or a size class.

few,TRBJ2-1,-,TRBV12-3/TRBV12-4,TGTGCCAGCAGTGCAGACGTGCTCTACAATGAGCAGTTCTTC,CASSADVLYNEQFF
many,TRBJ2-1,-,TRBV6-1,TGTGCCAGCAGCAACACAGGGGCGGGGTACAATGAGCAGTTCTTC,CASSNTGAGYNEQFF
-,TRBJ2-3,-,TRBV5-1,TGCGCCAGCAGCTTGGAGGGTGTCTCTCCAGATACGCAGTATTTT,CASSLEGVSPDTQYF
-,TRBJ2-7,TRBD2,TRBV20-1,TGCAGTGCCTGGACTAGCGGGAGCGAGCAGTACTTC,CSAWTSGSEQYF
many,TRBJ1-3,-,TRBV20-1,TGCAGTGCTCGGAGGTTCGCTGGAAACACCATATATTTT,CSARRFAGNTIYF
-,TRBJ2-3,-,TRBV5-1,TGCGCCAGCAGATATGGACACTTGAAAAGACTGGAAAAGACAGATACGCAGTATTTT,CASRYGHLKRLEKTDTQYF
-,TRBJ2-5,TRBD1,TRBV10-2,TGCGCCAGCAGTGAATATCGGGACAGGGAGGGAGAGACCCAGTACTTC,CASSEYRDREGETQYF
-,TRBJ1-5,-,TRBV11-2,TGTGCCAGCAGCTTAAACAGGGCGCCAAGGCAGCCCCAGCATTTT,CASSLNRAPRQPQHF
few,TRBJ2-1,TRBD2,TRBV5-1,TGCGCCAGCAGCCCCCTGGGCGGGAGCTCCTACAATGAGCAGTTCTTC,CASSPLGGSSYNEQFF
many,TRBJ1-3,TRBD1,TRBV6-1,TGTGCCAGCAGTGCCTACACAGGGGGCTTCACTGGAAACACCATATATTTT,CASSAYTGGFTGNTIYF
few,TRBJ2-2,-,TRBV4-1,TGCGCCAGCAGCCAGAGAGGACCACTGAACACCGGGGAGCTGTTTTTT,CASSQRGPLNTGELFF
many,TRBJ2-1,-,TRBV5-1,TGCGCCAGCAGCTTGGATCCCACGGGGTACAATGAGCAGTTCTTC,CASSLDPTGYNEQFF
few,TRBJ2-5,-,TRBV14,TGTGCCAGCAGCCAAGATCTCCAGGGGACGACCCAGTACTTC,CASSQDLQGTTQYF
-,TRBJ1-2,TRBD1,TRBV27,TGTCCCACCAGTGTACAGGGGGCGAGGTCTGGCTACACCTTC,CPTSVQGARSGYTF
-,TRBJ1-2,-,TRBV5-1,TGCGCCAGCAGCTTGCCAAGAAAGGACAGCCTTAACTATGGCTACACCTTC,CASSLPRKDSLNYGYTF
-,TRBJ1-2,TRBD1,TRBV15,TGTGCCACCAGCAGTGACCCCTGGACAGGGGGCTTCGGCTATGGCTACACCTTC,CATSSDPWTGGFGYGYTF
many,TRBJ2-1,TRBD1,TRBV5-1,TGCGCCAGCAGTTTTCAGGGGGCGCCCAATGAGCAGTTCTTC,CASSFQGAPNEQFF
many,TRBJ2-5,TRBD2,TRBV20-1,TGCAGTGCTAGAATATTAGCGGGAGTAGAGACCCAGTACTTC,CSARILAGVETQYF
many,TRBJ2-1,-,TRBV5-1,TGCGCCAGCAGCTTGGGCTTCGGGAATCGAGAGTTCTTC,CASSLGFGNREFF
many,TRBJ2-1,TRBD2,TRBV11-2,TGTGCCAGCAGCTTAGTGCGCAGCGGGAACAATGAGCAGTTCTTC,CASSLVRSGNNEQFF
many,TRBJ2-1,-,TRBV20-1,TGCAGTGCTAGAGGGATGTGGAGCAATGAGCAGTTCTTC,CSARGMWSNEQFF
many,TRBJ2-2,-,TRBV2,TGTGCCAGCGGGACAATTTTAGGGGGGGAGCTGTTTTTT,CASGTILGGELFF
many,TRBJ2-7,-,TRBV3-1,TGTGCCAGCAGCCAACAAGCAGGTTCCTACGAGCAGTACTTC,CASSQQAGSYEQYF
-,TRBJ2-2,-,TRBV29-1,TGCAGCGCCCGCCGGGGGGACAGATACACCGGGGAGCTGTTTTTT,CSARRGDRYTGELFF
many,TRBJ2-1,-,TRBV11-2,TGTGCCAGCAGCTTAGTTGGGGAGAGCTCCTACAATGAGCAGTTCTTC,CASSLVGESSYNEQFF
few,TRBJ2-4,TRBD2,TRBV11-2,TGTGCCAGCAGCCCTACCCTCCAACTAGCGTACGTGCGCATTCAGTACTTC,CASSPTLQLAYVRIQYF
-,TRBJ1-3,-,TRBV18,TGTGCCAGCTCACCAAAGGTGCGGACAGTTCTAAGAAACACCATATATTTT,CASSPKVRTVLRNTIYF
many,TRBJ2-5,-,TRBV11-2,TGTGCCAGCAGCTTACTCCAGGGAATGGTAGGAGAGACCCAGTACTTC,CASSLLQGMVGETQYF
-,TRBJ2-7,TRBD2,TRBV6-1,TGTGCCAGCAGTCCCTTTACTAGCGGGAGATGGGAGCAGTACTTC,CASSPFTSGRWEQYF
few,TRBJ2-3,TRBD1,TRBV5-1,TGCGCCAGCAGCTTGCTGGGGACAGGGGCAGATACGCAGTATTTT,CASSLLGTGADTQYF
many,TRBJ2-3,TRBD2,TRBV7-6,TGTGCCAGCAGGACTAGCGGGAGCCCCACAGATATGCAGTATTTT,CASRTSGSPTDMQYF
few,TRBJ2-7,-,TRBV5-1,TGCGCCAGTAAAAAGGACAGCCTCTCCTACGAGCAGTACTTC,CASKKDSLSYEQYF
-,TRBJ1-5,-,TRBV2,TGTGCCAGCAGCGACGTCGGGGGGATTCAGCCCCAGCATTTT,CASSDVGGIQPQHF
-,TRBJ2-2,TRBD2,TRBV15,TGTGCCACCAGCAGAAGACTAGCACCCGGGGAGCTGTTTTTT,CATSRRLAPGELFF
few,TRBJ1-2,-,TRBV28,TGTGCCAGCACTGGGCAGGGAGGTGGCTACACCTTC,CASTGQGGGYTF
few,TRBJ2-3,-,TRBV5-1,TGCGCCAGCAGCTTGGGTGGGACACCGAACACAGATACGCAGTATTTT,CASSLGGTPNTDTQYF
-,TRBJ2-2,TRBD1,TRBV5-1,TGCGCCAGCCAATCAGGGGGTGAGCGGCGTCGGGAGCTGTTTTTT,CASQSGGERRRELFF